This T cell receptor (beta chain) was obtained from a study of cytomegalovirus exposure and HLA in healthy donors (dated by TCRdb to 2015 to 2018). Concerning the study at large: An earlier analysis of a few hundred of the donors reported 250 to 300 Gb of sequence data and around 100 million unique TCR beta sequences obtained from about 180 million T cells. An early release covering around 630 HLA-typed donors comprised approximately 290 gigabases of sequencing data and around 80 million unique TCR sequences. Of the 300 to 450 genotyped donors, 81% were placed in the genetic ancestry cluster associated with self-reported Caucasian donors. The study was designed to test whether signatures of past pathogen exposure could be identified by cataloging public T cell receptors. The study profiled the T cell repertoires of under 700 subjects by immunosequencing and related them to cytomegalovirus serostatus. In addition to the first cohort of 666 subjects, a separate validation cohort of 120 different subjects was used. The study combined high-throughput TCR immunosequencing, statistical association of individual TCRs with disease status, and machine learning to predict cytomegalovirus infection status. To study patterns of TCR occurrence, a later analysis re-analyzed previously published TCR beta repertoires from several hundred donors and added high-resolution HLA genotyping. In the later analysis, no new phenotypic data were used to find candidate immune exposures; instead, reliance was placed on TCR beta sequences and their occurrence across donors. An earlier analysis of several hundred of the donors applied high-throughput TCR beta sequencing to assess whether each TCR beta V gene segment acted as functional or pseudogenic. Donor age, sex, ethnicity and CMV serostatus were compiled alongside the repertoire data. Genome-wide SNP genotypes for about 65% of the 666 donors were used in a later genetic analysis, which treated that subset as a discovery cohort. All discovery cohort repertoires had been generated using a single sequencing platform. HLA typing covered class I and class II loci at four-digit resolution. The number of typed donors differed by locus: roughly 629-630 for A, B, C, DRB1 and DQB1; some 500 for DQA1; 606 for DPA1; and some 450 for DPB1. About 5 DR-DQ haplotypes were handled as single units for association and clustering, since linkage in the cohort was strong. Among about 400 genotyped donors of the cohort, an average of about 220,000 unique TCR beta nucleotide sequences was sequenced per donor, of which 15% to 20% were non-productive. Overall study results and their limits: A later analysis found that HLA-associated TCR beta chains were more clonally expanded and had lower generation probabilities than equally common non-associated chains. Only TCR beta chains were sequenced in this cohort, and the absence of alpha or paired-chain data limited detectable features. Three of the identified cytomegalovirus-associated TCR beta chains were confirmed in vitro to be specific for cytomegalovirus antigens. The earlier analysis of fewer than 750 of the donors excluded 15 to 20 rarely observed V segments, including chromosome 9 orphons, because counts were too low. For the cohort, immune exposure information was limited to CMV serostatus. A total of about 150 TCR beta chains were listed by the study as associated with cytomegalovirus. An earlier analysis of 450 to 750 of the donors showed that most TCR beta V segments appeared in productive rearrangements either about 87% or about 30% of the time, which broadly matched IMGT annotations. The classifier was reported to diagnose cytomegalovirus status with high specificity and sensitivity in both the original cohort and the validation cohort. Because HLA typing was missing for some donors at each locus, association tests included only the typed subset. While some public TCRs were present in many individuals, most TCR sequences turned up only very rarely across donors. A later genetic analysis reported fewer N-insertions in productive TCRs among donors in an Asian-associated ancestry cluster than the roughly 670-donor mean. A further reported finding was that TCR beta sequences accurately predicted the HLA-A and HLA-B alleles for most subjects in the first cohort. A cluster of highly shared sequence variants was judged likely to represent a technical artifact of the sequencing pipeline. The authors suggested that the approach could potentially be generalized to other disease states and immunological phenotypes. Specific HLA alleles were associated with 16,951 TCR beta sequences at a false discovery rate of 0.05 in a later analysis. A later analysis found that most CMV-associated TCR beta chains appeared HLA-restricted, with HLA associations seemingly driven largely by CMV exposure. Strong co-occurrence of HLA alleles, especially DR and DQ, made assigning TCR associations to individual alleles difficult. Some IMGT-functional V segments, including TRBV6-2 and TRBV6-3, could not be distinguished by the 87-base-pair reads and were therefore excluded. In a later analysis, several top co-occurrence clusters were reported to appear linked to parvovirus B19, influenza, CMV and Epstein-Barr virus. Correlated functional status among segregating V segments might reflect linkage disequilibrium, but an unknown experimental factor could not be ruled out. In a later analysis, the rate of TCR association differed among HLA loci, with DRB1 alleles having the most associated TCRs and HLA-C alleles having the fewest. The presence/absence analyses assumed that sequencing depth was roughly uniform across donors, and that assumption may not be true. An association between a missense DCLRE1C variant and V-gene and J-gene trimming of TCR beta chains was found in a later genetic analysis and replicated in an independent cohort.

To note about this clone: Its cognate antigen has yet to be identified. The sample holds no much larger clone one base away, and base qualities are not on file.

Spanning cysteine to phenylalanine, the CDR3 consists of 15 amino acids. Solely the CDR3 DNA is kept, with 45 bases framed from the first base. Trimming costs V 6 bases and J 1 base, and their ends lie 15 bases apart. As encoded in the germline V gene, CDR1 is SGHDN while CDR2 is FVKESK. The cohort comprised 550 to 700 healthy bone marrow donors. At the time of sampling, every cohort member was nominally healthy, though immune exposures that went unrecorded were likely present. The donor tested CMV seronegative, placing the donor among the 300 to 450 seronegative members of the cohort. A peripheral blood sample was collected from each donor, and TCR beta sequencing was performed on peripheral blood mononuclear cells. The Qiagen DNeasy Blood Extraction Kit was used to extract genomic DNA from the blood cell samples. The method behind the library was the immunoSEQ multiplex PCR assay. A mixture of 60 forward primers for TCR Vbeta segments and 13 reverse primers for TCR Jbeta segments was used in the multiplex PCR. Amplification of the CDR3 region of rearranged TCR beta genes was performed with a multiplex PCR assay on genomic DNA. On the Illumina HiSeq System, the amplified TCR beta libraries were sequenced as 87-base-pair reads. In the paper's pipeline: A later analysis counted some 80 million unique TCR beta chains across the approximately 700 repertoires, and around 9.9 million of these chains were shared by at least two donors. To remove PCR and sequencing errors, raw reads were error-corrected and collapsed into unique sequences using a nearest-neighbor algorithm that merged closely related sequences. To assign V, D and J gene segments, CDR3 sequences were aligned to IMGT reference sequences. For a sequence to be retained, a match of at least six nucleotides to both a V gene segment and a J gene segment was required. Rearrangements were called productive when the CDR3 lacked stop codons and stayed in frame with V and J; all others were non-productive. CDR3 was defined by IMGT convention, running from the second conserved V-encoded cysteine to the conserved J-encoded phenylalanine. The earlier analysis of roughly 590 of the donors excluded sequences that lacked an unambiguous match to a single V gene segment. In an earlier analysis of more than 500 of the donors, a V segment was called functional when productive rearrangements were above 56.7%, and segregating when the standard deviation between donors exceeded 5%. To diagnose cytomegalovirus status from the catalog of TCR beta chain sequences, a statistical classification framework was built. A later analysis assigned V and J genes by comparing TCR nucleotide sequences with IMGT/GENE-DB human TR gene sequences. Using the TCRdist pipeline, a later analysis assigned CDR3 sequences along with most-parsimonious VDJ recombination scenarios. A later analysis defined each TCR beta chain by its CDR3 amino acid sequence plus V-gene family, and excluded reads lacking a unique V-gene family. In a later analysis, 550 to 650 highly shared, low-generation-probability nucleotide sequences were removed to address suspected cross-contamination and a sequencing artifact. In a later analysis, a clonal expansion index was calculated for each public chain from normalized within-repertoire ranks of inferred template counts. In a later analysis, generation probabilities were computed using a VDJ recombination model fitted to out-of-frame rearrangements, and the results were checked against IGoR. Hypergeometric tests were used in a later analysis to score TCR-TCR, TCR-HLA and TCR-CMV co-occurrence, with a repertoire-size bias correction applied to the TCR pairs. False discovery rates were estimated in a later analysis by permuting HLA or CMV assignments 20 times. In a later analysis, co-occurring TCRs were grouped using DBSCAN, with TCRdist sequence similarity added in when clustering inside HLA-allele-positive subsets. Repertoires with fewer than 30,000 or more than 120,000 public chains were left out of co-occurrence clustering, as were a handful of repertoires with anomalous nucleotide sharing. In its TCRdb copy, this immuneACCESS table keeps in-frame sequences only and misses some clones. Where compared with another copy, unresolved V genes explain less than half of these, and the others have no known cause. The DNA gave D and trimming, while V, J and clone size come from that table. Recorded for this sample are about 270,000 clones; around 66% of them occurred a single time. The ten largest clonotypes hold around 2.3% of the sample.

The receptor was isolated from a female donor in good health and CMV-seronegative. The sequenced material came from PBMCs. The chain was built from TRBV14 and TRBJ1-1; TRBD1 is a possible D gene, resting on 6 matching bases. CDR3 protein: CASRPQGRANTEAFF. At the DNA level, the sequence is TGTGCCAGCAGACCCCAGGGGCGCGCGAACACTGAAGCTTTCTTT.